The 18 T cell receptor beta chains below come from one sample, sequenced in a study of blood T cell repertoires in COVID-19. Assay used: immunoSEQ multiplex PCR; TCRdb lists only in-frame clones, some missing. The sample lists about 330,000 clones, roughly 88% seen once, with 4% in the top ten. Material: peripheral blood. The receptors shown here come from a woman aged 45-65 years with active or convalescent COVID-19.

This clone appeared a single time. The rearrangement joins TRBV7-8 to TRBJ1-1; TRBD1 agrees at 9 bases. The junction had 3 bases not matched to a gene; V was cut back by 4 bases and J by 0 bases. Germline CDR1 and CDR2: SGHVS and FQNEAQ. CDR3 size: 15 residues. The CDR3 bases are TGTGCCAGCAGCTCGAGGACAGGGGTGAACACTGAAGCTTTCTTT. Encoded protein: CASSSRTGVNTEAFF.

V and J are TRBV30 and TRBJ1-2; D unclear. Trimming left V 2 bases short and J 5 bases short, with 6 bases between. The CDR3 is made up of 11 amino acids. Germline assignment: CDR1 GTSNPN and CDR2 SVGIG (reference sequence). CDR3 region: CAWSRTYGYTF. The CDR3 nucleotides read TGTGCCTGGAGTAGGACTTATGGCTACACCTTC.

This chain joins TRBV7-2 and TRBJ2-2, with a weak D call TRBD1 (6 bases). V was cut by 1 base and J by 7 bases, with 22 bases left in between. This CDR3 has 18 amino acids. Germline lookup yields CDR1 SGHTA and CDR2 FQGNSA. CDR3 amino acids: CASSLGPRSGVGIGELFF. In DNA, the CDR3 is TGTGCCAGCAGCTTAGGCCCCCGGTCAGGGGTAGGGATCGGGGAGCTGTTTTTT.

This clone was observed a handful of times. This chain joins TRBV29-1 and TRBJ2-7; D ambiguous. V lost 4 bases and J lost 2, with 9 bases in between. Germline V gene lookup returns CDR1 SQVTM and CDR2 ANQGSEA. The CDR3 is made up of 12 amino acids. CDR3 residues: CSVGQEPYEQYF. CDR3 bases: TGCAGCGTTGGGCAGGAACCCTACGAGCAGTACTTC.

J is TRBJ2-7 and V is TRBV11-2; 8 nucleotides line up with TRBD1. The CDR3 length is 15 residues. Trimming at V came to 4 bases and at J to 3 bases, leaving 8 bases not matched to a gene. The V gene's germline CDR1 is SGHAT and CDR2 FQNNGV. CDR3 sequence: CASSYARDRYYEQYF. The CDR3 region has the DNA TGTGCCAGCAGCTACGCCCGGGACAGGTACTACGAGCAGTACTTC.

The rearrangement joins TRBV5-1 to TRBJ1-5; perhaps TRBD1 as D (5 bases). V was clipped by 4 bases and J by 11 bases, with 19 bases between them. Germline V gene sequence: CDR1 SGHRS, CDR2 YFSETQ. This CDR3 comprises 14 residues. The CDR3 sequence: CASSAEGAGGAQHF. CDR3 coding DNA: TGCGCCAGCAGCGCCGAAGGGGCCGGTGGGGCCCAGCATTTT.

V is TRBV28 and J is TRBJ2-3; 9 nucleotides align to TRBD2. Germline CDR1 is MDHEN and CDR2 is SYDVKM. V trimming: 5 bases; J trimming: 3 bases; junction bases outside the gene matches: 12. This CDR3 is 17 amino acids long. Here the CDR3 DNA reads TGTGCCAGCAGTCCTCGGGGCCTAGCGGGACGGACAGATACGCAGTATTTT. Its protein product is CASSPRGLAGRTDTQYF.

The CDR3 protein is CASSLATGGKQETQYF. The CDR3 DNA reads as TGCGCCAGCAGCTTAGCGACAGGGGGCAAACAAGAGACCCAGTACTTC. The chain combines TRBV5-1 with TRBJ2-5; 10 bases align to TRBD1. Trimming cost V 2 bases and J 2 bases; bases outside gene matches: 6. This CDR3 is 16 amino acids long. Germline CDR1 is SGHRS and CDR2 is YFSETQ.

This clone came up once. V and J are TRBV4-3 and TRBJ1-1, with no clear D. V lost 0 bases, J lost 8 bases, and 19 bases lay in between. Germline CDR1 is LGHNA and CDR2 is YSLEER. The CDR3 sequence is 16 residues long. In DNA, the CDR3 is TGCGCCAGCAGCCAAGACAAAGGAAACAGACCCTTGGAAGCTTTCTTT. It encodes CASSQDKGNRPLEAFF.

This chain uses TRBV7-9 with TRBJ1-1, with 11 bases aligning to TRBD1. The V segment lost 5 bases and the J segment 9 bases; nucleotides outside the gene matches: 8. This CDR3 region has 14 residues. CDR1 is SEHNR, CDR2 FQNEAQ, per germline (reference sequence). The CDR3 region has the DNA TGTGCCAGCAGCCCCTCAGGACAGGGGGCAAAAGCTTTCTTT. Amino acids: CASSPSGQGAKAFF.

The rearrangement joins TRBV5-1 to TRBJ2-3, with 8 nucleotides matching TRBD2. Germline V CDR1 and CDR2: SGHRS, YFSETQ. Unmatched junction bases numbered 6, after V lost 3 bases and J lost 0 bases. This CDR3 is 16 amino acids long. The CDR3 nucleotides are TGCGCCAGCAGCTGGGGACTAGGAACTAGCACAGATACGCAGTATTTT. Translating gives CASSWGLGTSTDTQYF.

This rearrangement joins TRBV10-3 to TRBJ2-7; 9 bases fit TRBD2. This CDR3 is 15 amino acids long. Germline loops: CDR1 ENHRY, CDR2 SYGVKD. V lost 3 bases to trimming and J lost 0 bases; unmatched junction nucleotides: 3. CDR3 sequence reads: CAISDPGLASYEQYF. The CDR3 nucleotides are TGTGCCATCAGTGATCCGGGACTAGCCTCCTACGAGCAGTACTTC.

This clone has ten or more counts. This rearrangement joins TRBV7-3 to TRBJ2-2; D might be TRBD2 (7 bases). The V end lost 0 bases, the J end lost 1 base, and 12 bases lay between the germline ends. The CDR3 spans 17 residues. Germline CDR1 is SGHTA and CDR2 is FQGTGA. The CDR3 region is CASSLTGGALNTGELFF. The CDR3 coding sequence is TGTGCCAGCAGCTTAACTGGGGGGGCCCTGAACACCGGGGAGCTGTTTTTT.

This chain joins TRBV28 and TRBJ1-1; no firm D call. This CDR3 comprises 11 residues. The germline V gene encodes CDR1 MDHEN and CDR2 SYDVKM. V lost 6 bases to trimming and J lost 11 bases, with 13 bases between them. CDR3 protein: CASSLTMQAFF. For the CDR3, the DNA is TGTGCCAGCAGCCTGACTATGCAGGCTTTCTTT.

Here the CDR3 reads CASSLALNYGYTF. As DNA, the CDR3 is TGTGCCAGCAGTTTAGCGTTGAACTATGGCTACACCTTC. This chain joins TRBV6-5 and TRBJ1-2; D not certain. Germline V gene sequence: CDR1 MNHEY, CDR2 SVGAGI. The CDR3 totals 13 residues. V lost 4 bases to trimming and J lost 2 bases, with 8 bases between them.

CDR3 nucleotides: TGTGCCAGTAAAGGACAGGGAGGCGAGCAGTACTTC. It specifies CASKGQGGEQYF. The chain has TRBV25-1 and TRBJ2-7; 8 bases are a match to TRBD1. Germline V gives CDR1 MGHDK, CDR2 SYGVNS. This CDR3 region has 12 residues. J was trimmed by 6 bases and V by 9 bases; bases with no gene match: 7.

J is TRBJ1-2 and V is TRBV19; possible D gene TRBD1, 6 bases. The CDR3 covers 13 residues. In germline, CDR1 is LNHDA, CDR2 SQIVND (reference sequence). V was pared by 6 bases and J by 4 bases, with 12 bases between. The CDR3 DNA reads as TGTGCCAGTAGCGTGGACAGATCCTATGGCTACACCTTC. This gives the protein CASSVDRSYGYTF.

The rearrangement joins TRBV27 to TRBJ2-3; D may be TRBD1 (5 bases). The CDR3 loop spans 15 amino acids. V gave up 7 bases and J gave up 3 bases, with 17 bases separating them. CDR1 is MNHEY, CDR2 SMNVEV, per germline (reference sequence). The CDR3 region has the DNA TGTGCCAGCAAATATGGGGCCGCGTATACAGATACGCAGTATTTT. The encoded protein is CASKYGAAYTDTQYF.